The 30 T cell receptor beta chains presented below share a single source sample, sequenced in a study of T cells in Graves' hyperthyroidism and ophthalmopathy. Researchers took RNA transcripts and amplified the TCR beta CDR3 regions from them. TCR CDR3 underwent first-round RT-PCR with the HTBI primer set. MiXCR, run by TCRdb on the multiplex PCR reads, gives a single entry per CDR3 protein. The table has some 620,000 distinct CDR3 sequences, around 16% seen once. The sample was blood. The source is a woman between 25 and 40 years old with Graves' hyperthyroidism.

The chain employs TRBV7-9 and TRBJ1-2, with 7 bases matching TRBD1. CDR3 length: 15 amino acids. Germline V gene sequence: CDR1 SEHNR, CDR2 FQNEAQ (reference sequence). After removal of 6 bases from V and 2 bases from J, the junction contained 9 bases not matched to a gene. The CDR3 DNA sequence: TGTGCCAGCAGTAGAATGACAGGGAGCAACTATGGCTACACCTTC. It specifies CASSRMTGSNYGYTF.

Regarding this clonotype: At one end the junction does not follow the germline gene, possibly because of a read error. The rearrangement links TRBV20-1 to TRBJ1-2, with a possible D match to TRBD1 (6 bases). The CDR3 totals 13 residues. Germline V gives CDR1 DFQATT, CDR2 SNEGSKA (reference sequence). CDR3 DNA: TGCAGTGCTAGAGAGACAGGAAACTGTGGCTACACCTTC. Its translation is CSARETGNCGYTF.

This clonotype was picked up a small number of times. The chain is built from TRBV18 and TRBJ1-2; the D is unclear. Between the trimmed V and J ends, which lost 3 bases and 2 bases, there was a span of 4 bases. The CDR3 is made up of 12 amino acids. CDR1 is KGHSH and CDR2 is LQKENI in the germline V gene. The CDR3 DNA sequence: TGTGCCAGCTCACCCAACAACTATGGCTACACCTTC. Amino acids: CASSPNNYGYTF. The full variable domain, with the rest looked up from reference TRBV18 and TRBJ1-2, is NAGVMQNPRHLVRRRGQEARLRCSPMKGHSHVYWYRQLPEEGLKFMVYLQKENIIDESGMPKERFSAEFPKEGPSILRIQQVVRGDSAAYFCASSPNNYGYTFGSGTRLTVV.

This clonotype was recorded once. The chain employs TRBV25-1 and TRBJ1-4, with TRBD1 as a possible D gene (5 bases). Deletions cut 7 bases from V and 3 bases from J, with 15 bases between. Per germline, CDR1 MGHDK and CDR2 SYGVNS. The CDR3 contains 15 residues. This chain's CDR3 is CASTDQTVPNEKLFF. The CDR3 bases are TGTGCCAGCACCGATCAGACAGTCCCTAATGAAAAACTGTTTTTT. The full variable domain, in which reference TRBV25-1 and TRBJ1-4 provide the parts outside the CDR3, is EADIYQTPRYLVIGTGKKITLECSQTMGHDKMYWYQQDPGMELHLIHYSYGVNSTEKGDLSSESTVSRIRTEHFPLTLESARPSHTSQYLCASTDQTVPNEKLFFGSGTQLSVL.

The rearrangement joins TRBV19 to TRBJ2-4; a possible D gene is TRBD1 (6 bases). Germline loops: CDR1 LNHDA, CDR2 SQIVND (reference sequence). The CDR3 covers 16 residues. V was cut by 3 bases and J by 0 bases, with 12 bases left in between. CDR3 bases: TGTGCCAGTAGTATTGGGCAGGGGCTAGCCAAAAACATTCAGTACTTC. It specifies CASSIGQGLAKNIQYF.

This clonotype was detected ten times or more. The rearrangement uses TRBV2 and TRBJ2-5; D is unresolved. This CDR3 has 14 amino acids. The germline CDR1 and CDR2 sequences are SNHLY and FYNNEI. The ends were cut back, 7 bases at V and 2 bases at J, with 14 bases in the middle. The CDR3 loop reads CASKVLDGQETQYF. The CDR3 nucleotides are TGTGCCAGCAAAGTCCTCGACGGACAAGAGACCCAGTACTTC.

Concerning this clonotype: The junction departs from germline at one end; a sequencing error may be responsible. The chain carries TRBV2 and TRBJ2-2, with D perhaps TRBD1 (6 bases). This CDR3 contains 12 residues. Germline-derived CDR1 and CDR2 are SNHLY and FYNNEI. CDR3 in amino acids: CTSSGTTGELFF. DNA for the CDR3: TGTACCAGCAGTGGGACAACCGGGGAGCTGTTTTTT.

With respect to this clonotype: A read error may be the cause here, since a much bigger clone is one base away. This CDR3 is missing its conserved last phenylalanine or tryptophan, likely due to a read error. The gene calls are TRBV13 and TRBJ2-7; D gene ambiguous. Germline V CDR1 and CDR2: PRHDT, FYEKMQ (reference sequence). The CDR3 runs 14 residues. V lost 5 bases to trimming and J lost 2 bases, with 13 bases between them. The DNA of the CDR3 is TGTGCCAGCAGCCCAAATAGCAACCCCTACGAGCAGTACTCC. Protein product: CASSPNSNPYEQYS.

This clonotype came up many times. The DNA for the CDR3 is TGTGCCAGCCCCCCCTCTAGCGGGAGGTCCTACGAGCAGTACTTC. Translating it yields CASPPSSGRSYEQYF. This chain joins TRBV28 and TRBJ2-7; 11 bases line up with TRBD2. The CDR3 sequence is 15 residues long. The germline V gene has CDR1 MDHEN and CDR2 SYDVKM. Losses at the gene ends were 8 bases for V and 1 base for J; bases not matched to a gene: 7.

In its sample, this clonotype was seen many times. The gene calls are TRBV7-2 and TRBJ2-2; weak D call: TRBD1 (5 bases). V was shortened by 5 bases and J by 1 base, with 8 bases between the two germline ends. CDR1 and CDR2 (germline): SGHTA, FQGNSA. CDR3 size: 14 residues. The CDR3 here is CASSTGQNTGELFF. The CDR3 DNA reads TGTGCCAGCAGCACCGGACAGAACACCGGGGAGCTGTTTTTT.

This chain joins TRBV5-6 and TRBJ1-4; TRBD1 is a possible D gene (5 bases). CDR1 and CDR2 from the germline V gene are SGHDT and YYEEEE. Trimming left V 4 bases short and J 10 bases short, with 14 bases between. This CDR3 comprises 13 residues. This CDR3 is CASSGGTPAKLFF. CDR3 nucleotide sequence: TGTGCCAGCAGCGGCGGGACCCCCGCAAAACTGTTTTTT.

The rearrangement links TRBV24-1 to TRBJ2-1; D is possibly TRBD1 (5 bases). Trimming removed 4 bases at V and 6 bases at J, with 12 bases between. The CDR3 has 14 residues. Germline CDR1 and CDR2: KGHDR and SFDVKD. This chain's CDR3 is CATSDPKQGNEQFF. In DNA form, the CDR3 reads TGTGCCACCAGTGACCCTAAGCAGGGCAATGAGCAGTTCTTC.

There are many counts of this clonotype. The rearrangement joins TRBV4-1 to TRBJ2-3; 10 nucleotides align to TRBD2. The CDR3 has 15 amino acids. The germline V gene has CDR1 MGHRA and CDR2 YSYEKL. The junction had 5 bases not matched to a gene; V was cut back by 5 bases and J by 3 bases. In DNA, the CDR3 is TGCGCCAGCAGCAACCCGGGACTAGCGACAGATACGCAGTATTTT. Its translation is CASSNPGLATDTQYF.

This clonotype was observed a handful of times. The gene calls are TRBV5-1 and TRBJ2-3; D is perhaps TRBD2 (5 bases). The V end was cut by 0 bases, the J end by 2 bases, with 16 bases between. Germline V CDR1 and CDR2: SGHRS, YFSETQ. CDR3 length: 17 amino acids. CDR3 in DNA: TGCGCCAGCAGCTTGGTTGTGGGAGTAACAAACACAGATACGCAGTATTTT. It translates to CASSLVVGVTNTDTQYF.

This clonotype showed up just a few times. The genes are TRBV2 and TRBJ2-7; a possible D gene is TRBD2 (5 bases). CDR1 is SNHLY and CDR2 is FYNNEI in the germline V gene. The V gene lost 1 base and the J gene lost 1 base, with 11 bases spanning the gap. The CDR3 is made up of 15 amino acids. The CDR3 reads CASSEGTGLSYEQYF. CDR3 sequence (DNA): TGTGCCAGCAGTGAAGGGACCGGACTGTCCTACGAGCAGTACTTC.

This clonotype was seen a few times. This sequence joins TRBV11-2 and TRBJ2-6, with D possibly called TRBD1 or TRBD2 (6 bases each). The ends were cut back, 2 bases at V and 2 bases at J, with 13 bases in the middle. CDR1 is SGHAT, CDR2 FQNNGV, per germline. The CDR3 is 17 residues long. CDR3: CASSLYRGLTGANVLTF. CDR3 in DNA: TGTGCCAGCAGCTTATACCGGGGGCTAACTGGGGCCAACGTCCTGACTTTC.

The chain is built from TRBV19 and TRBJ1-5, with 8 nucleotides matching TRBD1. J was trimmed by 2 bases and V by 8 bases; bases with no gene match: 8. The V gene's germline CDR1 is LNHDA and CDR2 SQIVND (reference sequence). This CDR3 spans 15 amino acids. The CDR3 sequence: CASGAGTGRNQPQHF. In DNA form, the CDR3 reads TGTGCCAGTGGGGCCGGGACAGGCCGCAATCAGCCCCAGCATTTT.

This clonotype came up a few times. This rearrangement joins TRBV5-1 to TRBJ2-7; TRBD2 agrees at 9 bases. This CDR3 is 13 amino acids long. With V trimmed by 0 bases and J by 9 bases, 4 bases remained unmatched. CDR1 is SGHRS and CDR2 is YFSETQ in the germline V gene. CDR3 nucleotides: TGCGCCAGCAGCTTGGAGGCGGGAGGGCGGCAGTACTTC. Translating gives CASSLEAGGRQYF. The variable domain in full, with the rest retrieved from reference TRBV5-1 and TRBJ2-7, is KAGVTQTPRYLIKTRGQQVTLSCSPISGHRSVSWYQQTPGQGLQFLFEYFSETQRNKGNFPGRFSGRQFSNSRSEMNVSTLELGDSALYLCASSLEAGGRQYFGPGTRLTVT.

The genes are TRBV29-1 and TRBJ2-1, with a tentative D call TRBD2 (6 bases). This CDR3 contains 17 residues. Germline V gives CDR1 SQVTM, CDR2 ANQGSEA. Trimming cost V 2 bases and J 2 bases, with 19 bases left between them. The CDR3 coding sequence is TGCAGCGTTGAAAAGGTTGGGCGGGGAACTCCCTACAATGAGCAGTTCTTC. As protein: CSVEKVGRGTPYNEQFF.

This clonotype showed up many times. This chain's CDR3 is CASSDGRGDNEQFF. The CDR3 DNA sequence: TGTGCCAGCAGTGACGGGCGGGGAGACAATGAGCAGTTCTTC. This rearrangement joins TRBV2 to TRBJ2-1; D might be TRBD2 (6 bases). The V gene's germline CDR1 is SNHLY and CDR2 FYNNEI. The length of the CDR3 is 14 residues. Trimming left V 3 bases short and J 5 bases short, with 11 bases between.

This clonotype was detected many times. This rearrangement joins TRBV20-1 to TRBJ2-3, with a weak D call TRBD1 (6 bases). This CDR3 spans 12 amino acids. Germline assignment: CDR1 DFQATT and CDR2 SNEGSKA (reference sequence). Trimming pared 6 bases from V and 6 bases from J, leaving 13 bases between. The CDR3 region is CSANERGDTQYF. CDR3 bases: TGCAGTGCCAATGAGAGGGGGGATACGCAGTATTTT.

This clonotype came up many times. This chain connects TRBV2 to TRBJ2-1; 7 bases are a match to TRBD2. The junction had 16 bases not matched to a gene; V was cut back by 4 bases and J by 4 bases. Germline V gene lookup returns CDR1 SNHLY and CDR2 FYNNEI. This CDR3 is 18 amino acids long. The CDR3 loop reads CASSAFRAAGASYNEQFF. The CDR3 bases are TGTGCCAGCAGTGCCTTCCGTGCGGCGGGAGCGTCTTACAATGAGCAGTTCTTC.

The chain recombines TRBV29-1 with TRBJ2-1; TRBD1 or TRBD2 may be the D gene (5 bases each). This CDR3 spans 16 amino acids. The germline V gene has CDR1 SQVTM and CDR2 ANQGSEA. Trimming shortened V by 0 bases and J by 8 bases, and 20 bases separated the two germline ends. CDR3 nucleotides: TGCAGCGTTGAAGATCTTGGCTGGGACGCTGTCGATGAGCAGTTCTTC. It encodes CSVEDLGWDAVDEQFF.

This clonotype was recorded many times. The rearrangement uses TRBV28 and TRBJ1-5, with TRBD1 as a possible D gene (6 bases). The CDR3 extends over 14 amino acids. Germline V gene sequence: CDR1 MDHEN, CDR2 SYDVKM. V shed 6 bases and J shed 6 bases, with 15 bases lying between them. The CDR3 DNA reads TGTGCCAGCAGGGTTAGGGGGGTGGGTCAGCCCCAGCATTTT. Its translation: CASRVRGVGQPQHF.

The chain uses TRBV15 and TRBJ2-7, with 9 positions matching TRBD1. J was trimmed by 2 bases and V by 3 bases; bases with no gene match: 2. Germline V lookup: CDR1 LNHNV, CDR2 YYDKDF (reference sequence). This CDR3 spans 14 amino acids. The CDR3 is CATSRDRGPYEQYF. The CDR3 nucleotides read TGTGCCACCAGCAGGGACAGGGGCCCCTACGAGCAGTACTTC.

In regard to this clonotype: This sequence may be a read error, since a much larger clone differs from it by one base. The chain joins TRBV19 to TRBJ1-1; D gene uncertain. The germline gives CDR1 LNHDA, CDR2 SQIVND (reference sequence). V was trimmed by 8 bases and J by 0 bases, leaving 13 bases between them. This CDR3 comprises 14 residues. The CDR3 nucleotides are TGTGCCAGTCGCTGGGCAGTCATGAACACTGAAGCTTTCTTT. This codes for CASRWAVMNTEAFF.

This clonotype was seen at least ten times. The rearrangement uses TRBV2 and TRBJ2-7; no firm D call. The CDR3 length is 11 residues. V lost 5 bases to trimming and J lost 3 bases, with 5 bases between them. Germline V lookup: CDR1 SNHLY, CDR2 FYNNEI. CDR3 region: CASSSFYEQYF. The CDR3 coding sequence is TGTGCCAGCAGTAGCTTCTACGAGCAGTACTTC.

The chain carries TRBV18 and TRBJ2-7; D gene ambiguous. CDR3 length: 17 amino acids. The germline gives CDR1 KGHSH, CDR2 LQKENI. V was shortened by 0 bases and J by 0 bases, with 15 bases between the two germline ends. The CDR3 spells CASSPPGSTIYSYEQYF. CDR3 sequence (DNA): TGTGCCAGCTCACCACCGGGCAGCACAATTTACTCCTACGAGCAGTACTTC.

The rearrangement links TRBV20-1 to TRBJ1-2; D perhaps matches TRBD1 (5 bases). The CDR3 runs to 15 residues. Trimming took 6 bases from V and 4 from J, leaving 21 bases between them. Germline CDR1 reads DFQATT; CDR2 reads SNEGSKA (reference sequence). The CDR3 protein is CSAIRGRAGSYGYTF. The DNA of the CDR3 is TGCAGTGCCATCAGAGGGAGAGCAGGGAGCTATGGCTACACCTTC.

This chain connects TRBV4-2 to TRBJ2-7; tentatively, D is TRBD1 (6 bases). Germline V CDR1 and CDR2: LGHNA, YNFKEQ. This CDR3 is 12 amino acids long. V lost 0 bases to trimming and J lost 6 bases, with 6 bases between them. In DNA form, the CDR3 reads TGTGCCAGCAGCCAAGAACAGGGCGAGCAGTACTTC. Translation: CASSQEQGEQYF.